The next 27 T cell receptor beta chains were all read from a single sample in a study of graft-versus-host responses after intestinal transplantation. Their antigen targets remain unknown. Sequenced by immunoSEQ multiplex PCR; TCRdb stores in-frame clones only, minus some. The sample has fewer than 95,000 clones; approximately 94% are singletons. The source was unstimulated CD8+ T cells sorted from spleen or lymph node cells, collected before intestinal transplant. Receptors were obtained from a human donor who received an intestinal transplant.

This chain links TRBV19 with TRBJ2-5; TRBD2 agrees at 15 bases. The germline gives CDR1 LNHDA, CDR2 SQIVND (reference sequence). Trimming cost V 4 bases and J 3 bases; bases outside gene matches: 3. The length of the CDR3 is 16 residues. The CDR3 reads CASSSWTSGGEETQYF. The CDR3 nucleotides are TGTGCCAGTAGTAGTTGGACTAGCGGGGGGGAAGAGACCCAGTACTTC.

The chain is built from TRBV7-9 and TRBJ1-1; D uncertain. The V end was cut by 5 bases, the J end by 5 bases, with 9 bases between. CDR1 is SEHNR, CDR2 FQNEAQ, per germline (reference sequence). The CDR3 is 12 residues long. CDR3 DNA sequence: TGTGCCAGCAGCCGAGATGAAACTGAAGCTTTCTTT. Translation: CASSRDETEAFF.

This rearrangement joins TRBV7-9 to TRBJ1-1; possible D gene TRBD1, 5 bases. V was pared by 1 base and J by 3 bases, with 18 bases between. CDR1 is SEHNR, CDR2 FQNEAQ, per germline (reference sequence). The CDR3 totals 17 residues. Here the CDR3 DNA reads TGTGCCAGCAGCTTAGGAGACAGATACTATGGGGACACTGAAGCTTTCTTT. It specifies CASSLGDRYYGDTEAFF. The full variable domain, with the rest looked up from reference TRBV7-9 and TRBJ1-1, is DTGVSQNPRHKITKRGQNVTFRCDPISEHNRLYWYRQTLGQGPEFLTYFQNEAQLEKSRLLSDRFSAERPKGSFSTLEIQRTEQGDSAMYLCASSLGDRYYGDTEAFFGQGTRLTVV.

This sequence joins TRBV27 and TRBJ2-5, with 15 bases aligning to TRBD2. CDR3 length: 16 amino acids. The J segment lost 4 bases and the V segment lost 2 bases, leaving 2 bases of the junction unmatched. Germline CDR1 and CDR2: MNHEY and SMNVEV (reference sequence). CDR3 sequence: CASSLMGLAGGETQYF. DNA of the CDR3: TGTGCCAGCAGTTTAATGGGACTAGCGGGGGGAGAGACCCAGTACTTC.

The CDR3 DNA sequence: TGTGCCAGTAGTATTCCCTCCGGAGGGAGTGGGACTGAAGCTTTCTTT. As protein: CASSIPSGGSGTEAFF. This chain connects TRBV19 to TRBJ1-1; D not resolved. CDR3 length: 16 amino acids. CDR1 and CDR2 from the germline V gene are LNHDA and SQIVND (reference sequence). The V and J ends lost 3 bases and 5 bases respectively, with 19 bases between them.

The table lists this clone with a few counts. The chain links TRBV6-5 to TRBJ1-1, with a tentative D call TRBD1 (6 bases). CDR1 MNHEY and CDR2 SVGAGI come from the germline V gene. Trimming took off 6 bases at V and 3 bases at J, with 11 bases between the two ends. The CDR3 sequence is 13 residues long. CDR3 amino acids: CASRFDRYTEAFF. The CDR3 bases are TGTGCCAGCAGATTCGACAGGTACACTGAAGCTTTCTTT.

CDR3 loop: CATSRGRGLGYEQYF. In DNA, the CDR3 is TGTGCCACCAGCAGAGGACGGGGGTTAGGCTACGAGCAGTACTTC. V and J are TRBV15 and TRBJ2-7, with D perhaps TRBD2 (6 bases). CDR3 length equals 15 residues. Germline CDR1 LNHNV, CDR2 YYDKDF (reference sequence). V lost 1 base, J lost 3 bases, and 13 bases lay in between.

The gene calls are TRBV5-1 and TRBJ2-7; 8 bases agree with TRBD1. Germline V gene data show CDR1 as SGHRS and CDR2 as YFSETQ. J lost 6 bases, V lost 0 bases, and 11 bases had no gene match. CDR3 size: 16 residues. The CDR3 here is CASSLALRDRYGEQYF. CDR3 sequence (DNA): TGCGCCAGCAGCTTGGCCCTTCGGGACAGGTACGGCGAGCAGTACTTC.

The gene calls are TRBV11-1 and TRBJ2-7; 9 bases map to TRBD1. Germline-derived CDR1 and CDR2 are SGHAT and FQDESV (reference sequence). This CDR3 has 14 residues. Trimming took 3 bases from V and 2 from J; bases not matched to a gene: 2. CDR3 sequence (DNA): TGTGCCAGCAGCTTGGACAGGGGCGCCTACGAGCAGTACTTC. Translation: CASSLDRGAYEQYF.

This clone appeared once. The chain uses TRBV10-3 and TRBJ2-2; possibly TRBD2 for D (5 bases). The CDR3 runs 12 residues. The V gene's germline CDR1 is ENHRY and CDR2 SYGVKD. V was cut by 7 bases and J by 3 bases, with 6 bases left in between. The CDR3: CAITGDTGELFF. CDR3 nucleotide sequence: TGTGCCATCACCGGGGACACCGGGGAGCTGTTTTTT.

DNA for the CDR3: TGTGCCAGCAGCCAAGGGGTGGCGAACACTGAAGCTTTCTTT. This gives the protein CASSQGVANTEAFF. The chain is built from TRBV7-9 and TRBJ1-1; maybe TRBD1 (5 bases). Germline CDR1 SEHNR, CDR2 FQNEAQ (reference sequence). V gave up 5 bases and J gave up 1 base, with 11 bases separating them. This CDR3 contains 14 residues.

The V and J genes are TRBV5-1 and TRBJ1-1; maybe TRBD1 (5 bases). Between the trimmed V and J ends, which lost 4 bases and 3 bases, there was a span of 19 bases. Per germline, CDR1 SGHRS and CDR2 YFSETQ. The CDR3 runs to 16 residues. The CDR3 loop is CASSITIGALDTEAFF. The CDR3 DNA sequence: TGCGCCAGCAGCATTACCATAGGGGCCTTGGACACTGAAGCTTTCTTT.

The chain uses TRBV13 and TRBJ1-2, with D perhaps TRBD1 (6 bases). V was shortened by 5 bases and J by 3 bases, with 16 bases between the two germline ends. CDR1 is PRHDT and CDR2 is FYEKMQ in the germline V gene (reference sequence). The length of the CDR3 is 15 residues. CDR3 region: CASSESFNRDYGYTF. For the CDR3, the DNA is TGTGCCAGCAGCGAGAGCTTTAACAGGGACTATGGCTACACCTTC.

The chain links TRBV13 to TRBJ2-2, with a weak D call TRBD2 (5 bases). This CDR3 is 14 amino acids long. V was clipped by 0 bases and J by 6 bases, with 8 bases between them. Germline V gives CDR1 PRHDT, CDR2 FYEKMQ (reference sequence). CDR3 in amino acids: CASSLGVAPGELFF. CDR3 coding DNA: TGTGCCAGCAGCTTAGGGGTAGCGCCCGGGGAGCTGTTTTTT.

This sequence joins TRBV11-3 and TRBJ2-3; D ambiguous. The CDR3 covers 16 residues. Germline V lookup: CDR1 SGHNT, CDR2 YENEEA. Trimming removed 4 bases from V and 1 base from J, with 15 bases in between. DNA for the CDR3: TGTGCCAGCAGCTCAAATCCGCGAGTAGGCACAGATACGCAGTATTTT. Translated, it gives CASSSNPRVGTDTQYF.

The chain is built from TRBV28 and TRBJ2-3, with 7 bases aligning to TRBD2. CDR1 is MDHEN, CDR2 SYDVKM, per germline. With 4 bases clipped from V and 8 bases from J, the junction kept 0 bases outside the gene matches. The CDR3 is 11 amino acids. CDR3 sequence (DNA): TGTGCCAGCAGTTGGGGGGGTACGCAGTATTTT. Its translation: CASSWGGTQYF.

The chain combines TRBV15 with TRBJ1-2; maybe TRBD1 (6 bases). This CDR3 spans 15 amino acids. V shed 0 bases and J shed 0 bases, with 8 bases lying between them. Germline CDR1 reads LNHNV; CDR2 reads YYDKDF (reference sequence). In DNA, the CDR3 is TGTGCCACCAGCAGAGACCGGACAGCTAACTATGGCTACACCTTC. Encoded protein: CATSRDRTANYGYTF.

The V call is TRBV29-1, the J call TRBJ2-5, with D unclear. The V gene's germline CDR1 is SQVTM and CDR2 ANQGSEA. The CDR3 is 13 amino acids. The V and J ends lost 4 bases and 2 bases respectively, with 11 bases between them. The CDR3 protein is CSVGGMDQETQYF. Here the CDR3 DNA reads TGCAGCGTTGGAGGAATGGATCAAGAGACCCAGTACTTC.

The chain uses TRBV9 and TRBJ2-1; D is unresolved. CDR3 length equals 13 residues. CDR1 and CDR2 from the germline V gene are SGDLS and YYNGEE. V gave up 0 bases and J gave up 10 bases, with 11 bases separating them. CDR3 protein: CASSVDNRLEQFF. CDR3 bases: TGTGCCAGCAGCGTAGATAACCGACTCGAGCAGTTCTTC.

The chain employs TRBV4-3 and TRBJ2-7; maybe TRBD2 (6 bases). Germline V gene lookup returns CDR1 LGHNA and CDR2 YSLEER. The V gene lost 4 bases and the J gene lost 0 bases, with 10 bases spanning the gap. CDR3 length: 14 residues. CDR3 coding DNA: TGCGCCAGCAGCCTTTCGACTAGCTCCTACGAGCAGTACTTC. Protein product: CASSLSTSSYEQYF.

The chain joins TRBV6-5 to TRBJ2-1, with TRBD2 identical over 7 bases. V lost 6 bases, J lost 6 bases, and 5 bases stayed unmatched. The CDR3 extends over 13 amino acids. Germline loops: CDR1 MNHEY, CDR2 SVGAGI. The CDR3 DNA follows: TGTGCCAGCAGACCCCCGGGGGGCAATGAGCAGTTCTTC. Its translation is CASRPPGGNEQFF.

This clone was counted between two and nine times. The chain uses TRBV4-3 and TRBJ2-7, with 9 bases identical to TRBD1. The CDR3 sequence is 16 residues long. V dropped 1 base and J dropped 2; count of bases not matched to a gene: 6. The germline V gene encodes CDR1 LGHNA and CDR2 YSLEER. Here the CDR3 DNA reads TGCGCCAGCAGCCAAGCCACAGGGGGCCCTACCTACGAGCAGTACTTC. It codes for CASSQATGGPTYEQYF.

V usage is TRBV4-3 and J usage is TRBJ1-4; D not resolved. The germline V gene encodes CDR1 LGHNA and CDR2 YSLEER. Deletions cut 0 bases from V and 1 base from J, with 9 bases between. The length of the CDR3 is 16 residues. The chain's CDR3 is CASSQERALTNEKLFF. CDR3 sequence (DNA): TGCGCCAGCAGCCAAGAAAGAGCCCTAACTAATGAAAAACTGTTTTTT.

The chain combines TRBV7-2 with TRBJ2-3; perhaps TRBD2 as D (5 bases). V lost 4 bases and J lost 0, with 11 bases in between. Per the germline V gene, CDR1 is SGHTA and CDR2 is FQGNSA. The CDR3 consists of 15 residues. The DNA for the CDR3 is TGTGCCAGCAGCTCGGAGGTATCTAGCACAGATACGCAGTATTTT. The encoded protein is CASSSEVSSTDTQYF.

The genes are TRBV27 and TRBJ2-7, with 8 bases fitting TRBD1. The germline CDR1 and CDR2 sequences are MNHEY and SMNVEV (reference sequence). The CDR3 is 16 amino acids. J was trimmed by 1 base and V by 8 bases; bases with no gene match: 13. The DNA of the CDR3 is TGTGCCAGCTCGGATACAGATTGGACAGGGTCCTACGAGCAGTACTTC. Amino acid sequence: CASSDTDWTGSYEQYF.

The rearrangement links TRBV2 to TRBJ1-1; no clear D gene. V gave up 3 bases and J gave up 7 bases, with 6 bases separating them. Germline CDR1 and CDR2: SNHLY and FYNNEI. CDR3 length equals 11 residues. The DNA of the CDR3 is TGTGCCAGCAGTGAGGCAGATGAAGCTTTCTTT. Protein product: CASSEADEAFF.

The chain combines TRBV18 with TRBJ1-1; TRBD1 matches 7 bases. The CDR3 length is 16 residues. Germline V gene data show CDR1 as KGHSH and CDR2 as LQKENI. V trimming: 3 bases; J trimming: 3 bases; junction bases outside the gene matches: 10. CDR3 residues: CASSPLQGTADTEAFF. CDR3 DNA: TGTGCCAGCTCACCTTTACAGGGGACAGCGGACACTGAAGCTTTCTTT. Supplemented by reference TRBV18 and TRBJ1-1, the full variable domain reads NAGVMQNPRHLVRRRGQEARLRCSPMKGHSHVYWYRQLPEEGLKFMVYLQKENIIDESGMPKERFSAEFPKEGPSILRIQQVVRGDSAAYFCASSPLQGTADTEAFFGQGTRLTVV.